This T cell receptor beta chain derives from a study of T-cell memory formation after mild COVID-19. As for the study in general: Each donor largely had its own TCR clusters. Notes on the study in general: Researchers found some responding clones in pre-infection memory, a sign that cross-reactive memory joined. Clones contracting across day 15 to 85 had a balanced CD4/CD8 profile; later expanding clones leaned CD4+.

The germline CDR1 and CDR2 sequences are KGHSH and LQKENI. Trimming at V came to 6 bases and at J to 2 bases, leaving 5 bases not matched to a gene. The CDR3 spans 15 residues. The 5'RACE method, run with constant-segment primers, produced TCR alpha and TCR beta cDNA libraries (carrying sample barcodes and UMIs). MiXCR, run by TCRdb on the 5' RACE reads, gives a single entry per CDR3 protein. The repertoire has 150,000 to 200,000 distinct CDR3 sequences, around 13% of them found once; the top ten carry 11% to 15%. Only a few counts were recorded for this clonotype. The antigen is undetermined. The sequenced sample consisted of PBMCs or a T cell subset sorted from them (not recorded which). The chain is built from TRBV18 and TRBJ2-3, with 10 bases fitting TRBD1. This clonotype was sampled from an adult woman who had mild COVID-19 (a few samples of this study predate the infection). Cell type and time point are not known. CDR3 amino acids: CASSSGTGATDTQYF. The CDR3 DNA reads as TGTGCCAGCTCTTCCGGGACAGGGGCCACAGATACGCAGTATTTT.